A selection of T cell receptor beta chains follows, all from one sample in a study of blood T cell repertoires in COVID-19. The table came from immunoSEQ multiplex PCR; TCRdb's copy has only in-frame clones and leaves some out. The sample has about 200,000 clones, roughly four fifths seen once. The sample taken for sequencing was peripheral blood. The receptor source for this set is a woman of 80 years or more with COVID-19, enrolled during active disease. Both conserved end residues are part of each CDR3. A D gene is named only where the DNA matches it firmly. Some rows mark clone size as missing; the rest say once, few, many or name a class of expanded clone.

TRBV6-2/TRBV6-3,TRBJ1-5,-,-,TGTGCCAGCAGCTCCCAGGGAAGTCAATCGCCCCAGCATTTT,CASSSQGSQSPQHF
TRBV15,TRBJ1-4,-,-,TGTGCCACCAGCAGAGAAGGGGCCGGTGAAAAACTGTTTTTT,CATSREGAGEKLFF
TRBV9,TRBJ1-6,-,-,TGTGCCAGCAGCGCCTCAGGGTCTTCGGTATCACCCCTCCACTTT,CASSASGSSVSPLHF
TRBV20-1,TRBJ1-4,-,-,TGCAGTGCTACAGGAGTACAGGCCGCGATTTTT,CSATGVQAAIF
TRBV28,TRBJ1-4,-,-,TGTGCCAGCAGTTTAACAGTTAATGAAAAACTGTTTTTT,CASSLTVNEKLFF
TRBV5-5,TRBJ2-5,-,-,TGTGCCAGCAGCTTGGCCACAGGCAGAGAGACCCAGTACTTC,CASSLATGRETQYF
TRBV6-5,TRBJ1-2,-,-,TGTGCCAGCAGCCTAGCAGGTGGGGAACGATATGGCTACACCTTC,CASSLAGGERYGYTF
TRBV18,TRBJ2-2,TRBD1,-,TGTGCCAGCTCCCCTAGGACAGGGAACACCGGGGAGCTGTTTTTT,CASSPRTGNTGELFF
TRBV5-1,TRBJ1-1,-,-,TGCGCCAGCAGCCCGAATCGACAGTCTAGTGAAGCTTTCTTT,CASSPNRQSSEAFF
TRBV9,TRBJ1-6,TRBD1,-,TGTGCCAGCAGCGTAGGACAGGGCCGCTCCTATAATTCACCCCTCCACTTT,CASSVGQGRSYNSPLHF
TRBV6-5,TRBJ2-7,-,-,TGTGCCAGCAGCCGCGGGACTCTCCTAAACGAGCAGTACTTC,CASSRGTLLNEQYF
TRBV6-5,TRBJ1-2,-,-,TGTGCCAGCAGTTACTCGGGCGAAGCCTATGGCTACACCTTC,CASSYSGEAYGYTF
TRBV6-1,TRBJ1-3,-,once,TGTGCCAGCAGTGAACGGGTCTCCCCTTCGTTAATCTCTGGAAACACCATATATTTT,CASSERVSPSLISGNTIYF
TRBV7-3,TRBJ1-1,TRBD1,-,TGTGCCAGCAGCCGGACAGGGACTAACACTGAAGCTTTCTTT,CASSRTGTNTEAFF
TRBV5-1,TRBJ2-7,-,-,TGCGCCAGCAGCCCTATATTAGTCGGGAAGCAGTACTTC,CASSPILVGKQYF
TRBV28,TRBJ1-2,TRBD1,-,TGTGCCAGCAGTACACAGGGGCCTTGGTATGGCTACACCTTC,CASSTQGPWYGYTF
TRBV5-4,TRBJ1-3,-,-,TGTGCCAGCAGCTTGGGTCAGGGAAACACCATATATTTT,CASSLGQGNTIYF
TRBV2,TRBJ1-3,TRBD1,-,TGTGCCAGCAGTGGGAGGGACAGGGTTGGAAACACCATATATTTT,CASSGRDRVGNTIYF
TRBV6-5,TRBJ2-1,-,-,TGTGCCAGCTCGACGGGGGTGAGATACAATGAGCAGTTCTTC,CASSTGVRYNEQFF
TRBV29-1,TRBJ2-1,TRBD2,-,TGCAGCGTTGAAGAGCGCCCCGGGACTAGCGGGATTTCCTACAATGAGCAGTTCTTC,CSVEERPGTSGISYNEQFF
TRBV12-2,TRBJ1-4,-,-,TGTGCAAGTCGCTTAGATCAGGCCACAACTAATGAAAAACTGTTTTTT,CASRLDQATTNEKLFF
TRBV5-1,TRBJ1-5,TRBD1,-,TGCGCCAGCAGCCCGGGGACAGGGAATCAGCCCCAGCATTTT,CASSPGTGNQPQHF
TRBV27,TRBJ2-7,-,-,TGTGCCAGCAGCCTCGTGGCCAGGGCTGACCAGTACTTC,CASSLVARADQYF
TRBV6-1,TRBJ1-2,-,-,TGTGCCAGCAGTGAAGAGAGGTATGGCTACACCTTC,CASSEERYGYTF
TRBV5-1,TRBJ1-1,-,-,TGCGCCAGCAGCTTGCAGGGCGCGGTGAACACTGAAGCTTTCTTT,CASSLQGAVNTEAFF
TRBV3-1/TRBV3-2,TRBJ1-2,-,-,TGTGCCAGCAGCCAAGGACAGTATGGCTACACCTTC,CASSQGQYGYTF
TRBV7-3,TRBJ2-1,TRBD2,-,TGTGCCAGCAGCTTAACGGCGGGAGGGTACAATGAGCAGTTCTTC,CASSLTAGGYNEQFF
TRBV9,TRBJ1-6,TRBD1,-,TGTGCCAGCAGCGTAGGCGGAGGGGGCCTGGACACAATTTCACCCCTCCACTTT,CASSVGGGGLDTISPLHF
TRBV5-1,TRBJ1-1,-,-,TGCGCCAGCACCCTTCGGGGGGAGAGCACTGAAGCTTTCTTT,CASTLRGESTEAFF
TRBV27,TRBJ1-5,-,-,TGTGCCAGCAGTTTAGGGGGGTATAGCAATCAGCCCCAGCATTTT,CASSLGGYSNQPQHF
TRBV29-1,TRBJ2-7,TRBD1,once,TGCAGCGTTGCTCCAGGGGGCATAGGGGTAGGAGAGCAGTACTTC,CSVAPGGIGVGEQYF
TRBV3-1/TRBV3-2,TRBJ1-2,-,few,TGTGCCAGCAGCCAATCGGAGGGGCGCTACACCTTC,CASSQSEGRYTF
TRBV15,TRBJ1-2,-,few,TGTGCCACCAGCAGAGATCGCGGTTATGGCTACACCTTC,CATSRDRGYGYTF
TRBV2,TRBJ1-6,TRBD1,few,TGTGCCAGCAGTAAACAGGGGGTCGGTTCACCCCTCCACTTT,CASSKQGVGSPLHF
TRBV25-1,TRBJ2-3,TRBD2,-,TGTGCCAGCAGTGATCCGGGACTAGCGGGGGGGTATGTAGATACGCAGTATTTT,CASSDPGLAGGYVDTQYF
TRBV4-2,TRBJ1-1,-,-,TGTGCCAGCAGCCAAGAAATTGGGGGCCGGGGAGCAAGTGAAGCTTTCTTT,CASSQEIGGRGASEAFF
TRBV28,TRBJ1-1,TRBD1,-,TGTGCCAGCAGTTTCAGGACAGGGGGGACTGAAGCTTTCTTT,CASSFRTGGTEAFF
TRBV2,TRBJ1-3,-,few,TGTGCCAGCAAACCCGGCAGGCCTGACTCTGGAAACACCATATATTTT,CASKPGRPDSGNTIYF
TRBV9,TRBJ1-2,-,few,TGTGCCAGCAGCCCCCAGGAGGGGATTATGATAGGCTACACCTTC,CASSPQEGIMIGYTF
TRBV7-9,TRBJ2-7,TRBD1,once,TGTGCCAGCAGCTTTGGGACAGGGGGCTACGAGCAGTACTTC,CASSFGTGGYEQYF
TRBV6-2/TRBV6-3,TRBJ2-6,-,-,TGTGCCAGCAGTTATTTCCAACTATCCTCTGGGGCCAACGTCCTGACTTTC,CASSYFQLSSGANVLTF
TRBV23-1,TRBJ1-3,-,-,TGCGCCAGCAGTCAAAGGAGTGGTCCCACTTACTCTGGAAACACCATATATTTT,CASSQRSGPTYSGNTIYF
TRBV3-1/TRBV3-2,TRBJ1-2,-,-,TGTGCCAGCAGCCAAGATAGTACGGGAGGCTATGGCTACACCTTC,CASSQDSTGGYGYTF
TRBV28,TRBJ1-2,-,-,TGTGCCAGTTCGGGGGTAGGCTATGGCTACACCTTC,CASSGVGYGYTF
TRBV5-1,TRBJ2-3,-,-,TGCGCCAGCAGCTTGGCCGGGGATGACACAGATACGCAGTATTTT,CASSLAGDDTDTQYF
TRBV18,TRBJ2-7,TRBD1,-,TGTGCCAGCTCCGACAGGGGTCCCTACGAGCAGTACTTC,CASSDRGPYEQYF
TRBV3-1/TRBV3-2,TRBJ2-6,TRBD1,-,TGTGCCAGCAGCCAGATTCCGGGACAGGGTGGGATTGGGGCCAACGTCCTGACTTTC,CASSQIPGQGGIGANVLTF
TRBV5-1,TRBJ2-1,-,-,TGCGCCAGCGGTCAGGGAGGCCCCTACAATGAGCAGTTCTTC,CASGQGGPYNEQFF
TRBV5-6,TRBJ1-2,-,-,TGTGCCAGCAGCTTGGGGCAGGCTAACTATGGCTACACCTTC,CASSLGQANYGYTF
TRBV5-1,TRBJ2-5,TRBD1,once,TGCGCCAGCAGCTTGGACAGGGGCGAGACCCAGTACTTC,CASSLDRGETQYF